The 14 T cell receptor beta chains presented below share a single source sample, sequenced in a study of identifying expanded T cells in peripheral blood. TCRdb's table, derived via immunoSEQ multiplex PCR, lists solely in-frame clones and lacks some. Of 100,000 or so clones in the sample, 87% were seen once. The sample comprised blood. These receptor sequences come from a person between 18 and 75 years old in good health.

This chain joins TRBV27 and TRBJ2-5; D is undetermined. CDR3 length: 16 amino acids. Germline V gene data show CDR1 as MNHEY and CDR2 as SMNVEV (reference sequence). The V end was cut by 2 bases, the J end by 0 bases, with 13 bases between. CDR3 residues: CASSLRAGQDQETQYF. The CDR3 nucleotides read TGTGCCAGCAGTTTAAGGGCCGGGCAGGACCAAGAGACCCAGTACTTC.

This clone was seen only once. This rearrangement joins TRBV7-8 to TRBJ1-1, with 11 bases identical to TRBD1. The trim removed 2 bases at V and 5 bases at J, leaving 7 bases unmatched. The length of the CDR3 is 16 residues. In germline, CDR1 is SGHVS, CDR2 FQNEAQ. CDR3 nucleotides: TGTGCCAGCAGCTTATTCACGGGACAGGGGGTTACTGAAGCTTTCTTT. Translation: CASSLFTGQGVTEAFF. Combining the CDR3 with reference TRBV7-8 and TRBJ1-1 gives the whole variable domain GAGVSQSPRYKVAKRGQDVALRCDPISGHVSLFWYQQALGQGPEFLTYFQNEAQLDKSGLPSDRFFAERPEGSVSTLKIQRTQQEDSAVYLCASSLFTGQGVTEAFFGQGTRLTVV.

The V call is TRBV6-6, the J call TRBJ1-5; the D gene is possibly TRBD1 (6 bases). The CDR3 has 14 amino acids. Germline V gives CDR1 MNHNY, CDR2 SVGAGI (reference sequence). Trimming removed 6 bases from V and 4 bases from J, with 13 bases in between. CDR3 sequence reads: CASRRNRDNQPQHF. As DNA, the CDR3 is TGTGCCAGCAGACGAAACAGGGATAATCAGCCCCAGCATTTT.

The chain is built from TRBV10-1 and TRBJ2-1; 7 bases align to TRBD2. This CDR3 spans 13 amino acids. CDR1 WNHNN and CDR2 SYGVQD come from the germline V gene (reference sequence). The V segment lost 0 bases and the J segment 12 bases; nucleotides outside the gene matches: 5. CDR3 nucleotides: TGCGCCAGCAGTGAGTCAAGAGCGGGGATGCAGTTCTTC. Translating it yields CASSESRAGMQFF.

This chain links TRBV28 with TRBJ1-6, with 7 bases matching TRBD1. Germline CDR1 is MDHEN and CDR2 is SYDVKM. Trimming cost V 7 bases and J 0 bases; bases outside gene matches: 6. The CDR3 is made up of 16 amino acids. The CDR3 sequence: CASKMTGSSYNSPLHF. The CDR3 DNA is TGTGCCAGCAAGATGACAGGGAGCTCCTATAATTCACCCCTCCACTTT.

In this sample, this clone turned up once. The rearrangement uses TRBV7-6 and TRBJ2-3; D is possibly TRBD1 or TRBD2 (6 bases each). Between the trimmed V and J ends, which lost 5 bases and 2 bases, there was a span of 17 bases. The CDR3 has 16 amino acids. The germline V gene has CDR1 SGHVS and CDR2 FNYEAQ. The CDR3 DNA follows: TGTGCCAGCAGCCCCCGTGGGGGGCCTGCCACAGATACGCAGTATTTT. This translates into CASSPRGGPATDTQYF.

V and J are TRBV6-5 and TRBJ1-3, with D unresolved. Looked up from germline, CDR1 is MNHEY and CDR2 is SVGAGI. This CDR3 has 13 residues. V was cut by 2 bases and J by 3 bases, with 5 bases left in between. CDR3 sequence reads: CASSYSYGNTIYF. The DNA for the CDR3 is TGTGCCAGCAGTTACAGTTATGGAAACACCATATATTTT.

The rearrangement links TRBV11-2 to TRBJ1-2; no clear D. Between the trimmed V and J ends, which lost 4 bases and 4 bases, there was a span of 16 bases. There are 15 residues in the CDR3. Germline V gene data show CDR1 as SGHAT and CDR2 as FQNNGV. CDR3 in amino acids: CASSSYSRGPYGYTF. The CDR3 coding sequence is TGTGCCAGCAGCTCCTACTCACGCGGACCCTATGGCTACACCTTC.

The chain carries TRBV7-2 and TRBJ2-7; TRBD1 matches 10 bases. This CDR3 has 14 residues. CDR1 is SGHTA and CDR2 is FQGNSA in the germline V gene. The J segment lost 4 bases and the V segment lost 4 bases, leaving 4 bases of the junction unmatched. Here the CDR3 reads CASSSTGGWYEQYF. The CDR3 nucleotides read TGTGCCAGCAGCTCGACAGGGGGCTGGTACGAGCAGTACTTC.

This chain uses TRBV18 with TRBJ2-3; 9 nucleotides agree with TRBD1. The CDR3 contains 16 residues. Germline lookup yields CDR1 KGHSH and CDR2 LQKENI. V gave up 3 bases and J gave up 4 bases; unmatched junction bases: 8. The CDR3 nucleotides read TGTGCCAGCTCACCCACAGGGGGCATCGGCTCAGATACGCAGTATTTT. Translated, it gives CASSPTGGIGSDTQYF.

The rearrangement links TRBV5-4 to TRBJ2-7; no definite D call. Germline V gene sequence: CDR1 SGHNT, CDR2 YYREEE (reference sequence). V dropped 0 bases and J dropped 6 bases, with 13 bases sitting between them. The CDR3 is made up of 14 amino acids. The CDR3 DNA follows: TGTGCCAGCAGCTTGGTGGCAGCCGGGTCCGAGCAGTACTTC. Translated, it gives CASSLVAAGSEQYF.

The chain joins TRBV11-3 to TRBJ2-7, with a possible D match to TRBD1 (5 bases). This CDR3 contains 15 residues. V was cut by 5 bases and J by 5 bases, with 19 bases left in between. Germline lookup yields CDR1 SGHNT and CDR2 YENEEA. The CDR3: CASSPTADKLDEQYF. The CDR3, as DNA: TGTGCCAGCAGCCCCACGGCGGACAAGCTTGACGAGCAGTACTTC.

J is TRBJ2-7 and V is TRBV27, with a possible D match to TRBD1 (5 bases). CDR3 length: 13 residues. Trimming removed 3 bases at V and 2 bases at J, with 8 bases between. Germline V gene lookup returns CDR1 MNHEY and CDR2 SMNVEV (reference sequence). The CDR3 bases are TGTGCCAGCAGTTTGGCAGGGCCCTACGAGCAGTACTTC. Translated, it gives CASSLAGPYEQYF.

This sequence joins TRBV29-1 and TRBJ1-1; 7 nucleotides match TRBD1. Germline assignment: CDR1 SQVTM and CDR2 ANQGSEA. With V trimmed by 6 bases and J by 7 bases, 17 bases remained unmatched. This CDR3 is built from 15 residues. The CDR3 loop reads CSVISKLRGDSEAFF. The DNA of the CDR3 is TGCAGCGTCATATCCAAACTCAGGGGGGACAGTGAAGCTTTCTTT.